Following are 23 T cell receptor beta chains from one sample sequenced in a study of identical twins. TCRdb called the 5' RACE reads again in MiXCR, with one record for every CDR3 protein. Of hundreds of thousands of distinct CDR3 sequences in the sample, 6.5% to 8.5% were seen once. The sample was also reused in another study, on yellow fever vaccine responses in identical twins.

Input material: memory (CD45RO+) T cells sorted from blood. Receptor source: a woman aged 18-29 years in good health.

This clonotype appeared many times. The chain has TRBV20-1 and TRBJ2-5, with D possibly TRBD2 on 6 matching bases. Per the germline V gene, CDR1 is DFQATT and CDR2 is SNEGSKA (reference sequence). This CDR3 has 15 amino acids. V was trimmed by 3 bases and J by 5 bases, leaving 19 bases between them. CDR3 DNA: TGCAGTGCTAGGGGAAGAGGAGGGGACCTTGAGACCCAGTACTTC. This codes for CSARGRGGDLETQYF.

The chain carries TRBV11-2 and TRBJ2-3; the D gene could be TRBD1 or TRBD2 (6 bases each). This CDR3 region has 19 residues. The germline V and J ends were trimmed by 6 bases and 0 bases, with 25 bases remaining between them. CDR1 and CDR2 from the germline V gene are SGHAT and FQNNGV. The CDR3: CASRASAGEFVLSTDTQYF. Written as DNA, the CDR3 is TGTGCCAGCAGGGCTAGCGCAGGGGAATTTGTACTTAGCACAGATACGCAGTATTTT.

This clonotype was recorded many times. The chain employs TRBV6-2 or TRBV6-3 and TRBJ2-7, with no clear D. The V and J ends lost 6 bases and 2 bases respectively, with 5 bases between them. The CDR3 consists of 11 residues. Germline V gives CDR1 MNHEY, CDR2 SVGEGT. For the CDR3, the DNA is TGTGCCAGCAGCCACACCTACGAGCAGTACTTC. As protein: CASSHTYEQYF.

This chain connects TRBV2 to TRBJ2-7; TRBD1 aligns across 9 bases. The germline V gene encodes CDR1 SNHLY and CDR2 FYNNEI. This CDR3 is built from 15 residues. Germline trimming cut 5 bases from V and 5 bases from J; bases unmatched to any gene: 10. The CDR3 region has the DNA TGTGCCAGCAGTCACCCGGGACAGGGAGGAAACGAGCAGTACTTC. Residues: CASSHPGQGGNEQYF.

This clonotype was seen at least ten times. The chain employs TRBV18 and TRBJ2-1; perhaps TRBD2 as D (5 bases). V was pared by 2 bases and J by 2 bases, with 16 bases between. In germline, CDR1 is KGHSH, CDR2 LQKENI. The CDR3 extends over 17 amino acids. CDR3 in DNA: TGTGCCAGCTCACCATCGCTAGCTGGTAGCACCTACAATGAGCAGTTCTTC. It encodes CASSPSLAGSTYNEQFF.

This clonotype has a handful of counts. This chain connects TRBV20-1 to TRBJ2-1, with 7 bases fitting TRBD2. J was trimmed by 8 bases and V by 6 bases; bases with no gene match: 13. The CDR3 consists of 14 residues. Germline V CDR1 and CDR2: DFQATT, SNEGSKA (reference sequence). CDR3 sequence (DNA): TGCAGTGCCCCCCGCGGGAGAGGATCCGATGAGCAGTTCTTC. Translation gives CSAPRGRGSDEQFF.

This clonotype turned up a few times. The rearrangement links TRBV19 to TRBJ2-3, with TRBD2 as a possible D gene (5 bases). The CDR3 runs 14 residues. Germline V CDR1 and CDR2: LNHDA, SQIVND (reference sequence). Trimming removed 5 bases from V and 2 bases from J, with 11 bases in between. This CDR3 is CASSPSGPTDTQYF. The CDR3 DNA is TGTGCCAGTAGTCCGAGCGGCCCCACAGATACGCAGTATTTT.

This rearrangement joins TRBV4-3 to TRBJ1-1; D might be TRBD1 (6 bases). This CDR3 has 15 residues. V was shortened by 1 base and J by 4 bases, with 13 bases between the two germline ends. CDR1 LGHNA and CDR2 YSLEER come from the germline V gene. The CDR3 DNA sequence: TGCGCCAGCAGCCAAGGACAATCAGGGGCCACTGAAGCTTTCTTT. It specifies CASSQGQSGATEAFF.

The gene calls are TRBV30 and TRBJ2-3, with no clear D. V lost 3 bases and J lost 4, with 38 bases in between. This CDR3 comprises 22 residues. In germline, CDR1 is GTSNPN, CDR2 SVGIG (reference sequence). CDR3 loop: CAWRRRTPGSSGSSRMSDTQYF. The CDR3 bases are TGTGCCTGGAGACGAAGAACCCCGGGTAGCTCCGGTTCCTCTCGAATGTCAGATACGCAGTATTTT. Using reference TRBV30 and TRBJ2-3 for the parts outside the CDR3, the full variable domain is SQTIHQWPATLVQPVGSPLSLECTVEGTSNPNLYWYRQAAGRGLQLLFYSVGIGQISSEVPQNLSASRPQDRQFILSSKKLLLSDSGFYLCAWRRRTPGSSGSSRMSDTQYFGPGTRLTVL.

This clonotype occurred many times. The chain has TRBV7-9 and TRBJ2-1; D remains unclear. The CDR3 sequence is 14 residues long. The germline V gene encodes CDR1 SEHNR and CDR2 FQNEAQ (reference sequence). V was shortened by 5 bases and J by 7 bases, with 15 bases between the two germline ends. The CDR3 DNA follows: TGTGCCAGCAGCCCGTTGTTCCCCGCGAATGAGCAGTTCTTC. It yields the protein CASSPLFPANEQFF.

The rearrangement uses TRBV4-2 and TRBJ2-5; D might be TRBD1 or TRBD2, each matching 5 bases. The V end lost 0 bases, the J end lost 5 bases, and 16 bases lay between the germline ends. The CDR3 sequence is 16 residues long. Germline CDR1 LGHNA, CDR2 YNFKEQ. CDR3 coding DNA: TGTGCCAGCAGCCAAGATGAGGGCGTCGGGGCCGAGACCCAGTACTTC. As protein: CASSQDEGVGAETQYF.

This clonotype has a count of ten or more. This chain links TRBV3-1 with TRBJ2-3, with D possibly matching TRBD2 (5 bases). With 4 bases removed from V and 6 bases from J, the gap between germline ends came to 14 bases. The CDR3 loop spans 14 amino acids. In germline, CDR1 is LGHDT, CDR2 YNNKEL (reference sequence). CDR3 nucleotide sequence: TGTGCCAGCAGCCCTCGTCCTTTAGCGGATACGCAGTATTTT. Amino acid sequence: CASSPRPLADTQYF.

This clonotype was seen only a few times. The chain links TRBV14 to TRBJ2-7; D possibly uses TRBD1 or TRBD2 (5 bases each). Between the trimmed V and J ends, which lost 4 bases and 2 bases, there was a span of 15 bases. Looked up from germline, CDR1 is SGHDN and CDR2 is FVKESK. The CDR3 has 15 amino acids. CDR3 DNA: TGTGCCAGCAGCCCCCCCGGGACGGTGGCCTACGAGCAGTACTTC. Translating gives CASSPPGTVAYEQYF.

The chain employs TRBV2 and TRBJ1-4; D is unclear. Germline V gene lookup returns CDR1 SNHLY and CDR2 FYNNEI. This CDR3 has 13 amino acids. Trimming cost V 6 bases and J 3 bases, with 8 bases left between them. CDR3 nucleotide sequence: TGTGCCAGCAGGAAGGGAGCTAATGAAAAACTGTTTTTT. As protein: CASRKGANEKLFF.

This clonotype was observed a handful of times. CDR3 bases: TGTGCCAGCAGCTTAGTGTCCCCAAACACTGAAGCTTTCTTT. It is translated as CASSLVSPNTEAFF. J is TRBJ1-1 and V is TRBV7-2; no clear D. Germline V CDR1 and CDR2: SGHTA, FQGNSA. The CDR3 contains 14 residues. The V end was cut by 1 base, the J end by 2 bases, with 8 bases between.

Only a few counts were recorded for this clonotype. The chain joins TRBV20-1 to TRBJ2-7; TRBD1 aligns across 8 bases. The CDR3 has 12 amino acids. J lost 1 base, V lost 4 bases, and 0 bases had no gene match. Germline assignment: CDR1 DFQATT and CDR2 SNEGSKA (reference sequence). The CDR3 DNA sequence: TGCAGTGCTAACAGGGGGTCCTACGAGCAGTACTTC. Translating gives CSANRGSYEQYF.

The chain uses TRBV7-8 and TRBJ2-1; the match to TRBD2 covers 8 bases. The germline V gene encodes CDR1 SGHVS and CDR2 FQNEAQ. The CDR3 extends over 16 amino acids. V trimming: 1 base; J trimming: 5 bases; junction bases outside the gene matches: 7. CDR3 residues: CASSLGAGGRDNEQFF. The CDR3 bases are TGTGCCAGCAGCTTAGGGGCGGGGGGCCGGGACAATGAGCAGTTCTTC.

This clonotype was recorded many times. DNA for the CDR3: TGTGCCAGCAGCTTAGCGCTTGTCAGGGGCGAAGTGGAGCAGTACTTC. Translating gives CASSLALVRGEVEQYF. V usage is TRBV7-8 and J usage is TRBJ2-7, with D maybe TRBD1 (6 bases). Germline lookup yields CDR1 SGHVS and CDR2 FQNEAQ. V was clipped by 0 bases and J by 7 bases, with 19 bases between them. The CDR3 contains 16 residues.

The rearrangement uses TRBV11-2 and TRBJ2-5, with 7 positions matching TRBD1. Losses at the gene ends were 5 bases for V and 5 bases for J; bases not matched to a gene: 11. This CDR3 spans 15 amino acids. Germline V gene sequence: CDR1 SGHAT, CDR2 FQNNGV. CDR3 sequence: CASSPRQRGLETQYF. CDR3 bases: TGTGCCAGCAGCCCAAGGCAAAGGGGGCTTGAGACCCAGTACTTC.

The CDR3 spells CASSLLMGYNEQFF. DNA of the CDR3: TGTGCCAGCAGTTTACTCATGGGCTACAATGAGCAGTTCTTC. The rearrangement links TRBV12-3 or TRBV12-4 to TRBJ2-1; no clear D. The CDR3 contains 14 residues. V was clipped by 2 bases and J by 3 bases, with 8 bases between them.

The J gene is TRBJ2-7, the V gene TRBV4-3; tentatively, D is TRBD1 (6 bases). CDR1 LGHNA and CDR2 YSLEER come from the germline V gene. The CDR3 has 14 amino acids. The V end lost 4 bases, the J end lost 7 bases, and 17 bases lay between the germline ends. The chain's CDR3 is CASSLKTGPGEQYF. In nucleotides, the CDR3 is TGCGCCAGCAGCCTAAAGACAGGACCGGGGGAGCAGTACTTC.

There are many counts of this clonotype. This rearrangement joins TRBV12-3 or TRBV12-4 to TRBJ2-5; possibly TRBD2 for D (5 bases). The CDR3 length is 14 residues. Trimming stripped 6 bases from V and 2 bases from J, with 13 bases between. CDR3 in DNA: TGTGCCAGCAGCCGGACTGGGATACAAGAGACCCAGTACTTC. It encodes CASSRTGIQETQYF.

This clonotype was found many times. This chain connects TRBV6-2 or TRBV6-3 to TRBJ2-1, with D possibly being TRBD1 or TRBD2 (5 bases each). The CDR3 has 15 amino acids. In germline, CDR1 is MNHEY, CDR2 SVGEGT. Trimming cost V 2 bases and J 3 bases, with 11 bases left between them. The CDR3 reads CASSYGGDDYNEQFF. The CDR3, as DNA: TGTGCCAGCAGTTACGGGGGAGACGACTACAATGAGCAGTTCTTC.